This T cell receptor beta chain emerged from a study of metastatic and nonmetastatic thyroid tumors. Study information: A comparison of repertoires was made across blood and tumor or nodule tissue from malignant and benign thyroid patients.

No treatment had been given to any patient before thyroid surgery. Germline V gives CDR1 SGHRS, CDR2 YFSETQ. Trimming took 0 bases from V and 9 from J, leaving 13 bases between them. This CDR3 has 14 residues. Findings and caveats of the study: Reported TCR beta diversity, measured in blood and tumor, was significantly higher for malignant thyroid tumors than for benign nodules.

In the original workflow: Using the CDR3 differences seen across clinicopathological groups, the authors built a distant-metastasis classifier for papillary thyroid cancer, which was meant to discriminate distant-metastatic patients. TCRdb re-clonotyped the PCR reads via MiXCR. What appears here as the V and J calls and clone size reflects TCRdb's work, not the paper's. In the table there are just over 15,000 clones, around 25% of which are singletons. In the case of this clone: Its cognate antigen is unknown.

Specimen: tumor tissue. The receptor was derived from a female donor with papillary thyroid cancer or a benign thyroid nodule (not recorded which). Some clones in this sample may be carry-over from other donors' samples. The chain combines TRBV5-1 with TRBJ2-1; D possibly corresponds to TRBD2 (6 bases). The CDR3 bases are TGCGCCAGCAGCTTGGATACAGCCGGGGGTGAGCAGTTCTTC. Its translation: CASSLDTAGGEQFF.